This T cell receptor (beta chain) emerged from a study of blood T cell repertoires in COVID-19. Overall study: Collection of acute and convalescent COVID-19 samples took place in the United States, Italy and Spain. From T cells, B-cell-depleted T cells, or PBMCs came the material, which was cDNA or gDNA.

Germline loops: CDR1 LGHNA, CDR2 YSLEER. The CDR3 is 17 amino acids. V trimming: 0 bases; J trimming: 7 bases; junction bases outside the gene matches: 9. TCRdb's table, derived via immunoSEQ multiplex PCR, lists solely in-frame clones and lacks some. The table records some 170,000 clones, about 87% of them present only once. This receptor was identified in a woman between 45 and 60 years old with acute or convalescent COVID-19. The rearrangement uses TRBV4-3 and TRBJ2-1; 10 bases map to TRBD2. The sample consisted of peripheral blood. The CDR3: CASSQDYQRGGFNEQFF. CDR3 coding DNA: TGCGCCAGCAGCCAAGATTACCAGCGGGGGGGCTTTAATGAGCAGTTCTTC.